Listed here are 10 T cell receptor beta chains from one sample, sequenced in a study of blood T cell repertoires in COVID-19 (dated by TCRdb to about 2020). The protocol used for the library was the immunoSEQ multiplex PCR assay. TCRdb took over this immuneACCESS table, retaining in-frame rearrangements with V and J assigned. Such tables are incomplete; in checked studies, under half of the missing clones stem from an unresolved V gene, and the remainder is unexplained. Present in this sample are hundreds of thousands of clones, around 83% of which were seen just once. The top ten constitute less than 8% of the sample. Sequenced input: peripheral blood. The receptor source for this set is a woman in her 50s with acute or convalescent COVID-19.

The rearrangement links TRBV27 to TRBJ2-7; D is possibly TRBD2 (7 bases). CDR3 size: 14 residues. V was clipped by 6 bases and J by 2 bases, with 14 bases between them. CDR1 MNHEY and CDR2 SMNVEV come from the germline V gene (reference sequence). The CDR3 sequence is CASSLGGGPYEQYF. The CDR3 nucleotides read TGTGCCAGCAGCTTGGGAGGGGGTCCCTACGAGCAGTACTTC.

This chain joins TRBV5-1 and TRBJ2-6; tentative D call: TRBD1 (7 bases). V dropped 4 bases and J dropped 2 bases, with 13 bases sitting between them. The CDR3 consists of 16 residues. Germline V gene sequence: CDR1 SGHRS, CDR2 YFSETQ. The CDR3 sequence: CASSPEGAAGANVLTF. The CDR3 DNA reads TGCGCCAGCAGCCCGGAGGGGGCTGCTGGGGCCAACGTCCTGACTTTC.

This chain connects TRBV7-3 to TRBJ2-7; D gene ambiguous. In germline, CDR1 is SGHTA, CDR2 FQGTGA. The CDR3 loop spans 13 amino acids. V shed 3 bases and J shed 3 bases, with 9 bases lying between them. The chain's CDR3 is CASSFTKNYEQYF. The CDR3 nucleotides read TGTGCCAGCAGCTTTACTAAGAACTACGAGCAGTACTTC.

The chain recombines TRBV6-2 or TRBV6-3 with TRBJ2-4; 11 nucleotides match TRBD2. Germline V gene sequence: CDR1 MNHEY, CDR2 SVGEGT. The CDR3 has 17 residues. V dropped 5 bases and J dropped 0; count of bases not matched to a gene: 6. CDR3 protein: CASSKGLAELAKNIQYF. The CDR3 DNA follows: TGTGCCAGCAGTAAGGGACTAGCGGAACTAGCCAAAAACATTCAGTACTTC.

This rearrangement joins TRBV19 to TRBJ1-4, with D unclear. Per the germline V gene, CDR1 is LNHDA and CDR2 is SQIVND (reference sequence). This CDR3 is built from 15 residues. V was cut by 5 bases and J by 7 bases, with 17 bases left in between. The CDR3 region has the DNA TGTGCCAGTAGTCCGTTTCAGGCAGTGAGTGAAAAACTGTTTTTT. Its protein product is CASSPFQAVSEKLFF.

This clone came up once. The V call is TRBV14, the J call TRBJ2-3; 8 bases line up with TRBD1. Germline V gene sequence: CDR1 SGHDN, CDR2 FVKESK. V trimming: 4 bases; J trimming: 4 bases; junction bases outside the gene matches: 4. This CDR3 is 14 amino acids long. CDR3 amino acids: CASSRDRSADTQYF. The CDR3 DNA sequence: TGTGCCAGCAGCCGGGACAGGTCCGCAGATACGCAGTATTTT.

The gene calls are TRBV14 and TRBJ2-2; D is uncertain. The germline gives CDR1 SGHDN, CDR2 FVKESK. CDR3 length: 13 residues. Between the trimmed V and J ends, which lost 6 bases and 4 bases, there was a span of 9 bases. The CDR3 protein is CASRIGRTGELFF. In nucleotides, the CDR3 is TGTGCCAGCAGGATTGGCCGCACCGGGGAGCTGTTTTTT.

Remarks on this clone: Compared with germline, one end of the junction differs, possibly owing to a read error. Within the sample, other DNA sequences also encode this same CDR3. The chain combines TRBV14 with TRBJ2-7; D gene unclear. The length of the CDR3 is 12 residues. CDR1 and CDR2 (germline): SGHDN, FVKESK. The CDR3 loop is CASSHGGRSEYF. The CDR3 DNA reads as TGTGCCAGTAGCCACGGCGGCAGATCGGAGTACTTC.

The chain combines TRBV19 with TRBJ1-2, with TRBD1 identical over 7 bases. Losses at the gene ends were 7 bases for V and 4 bases for J; bases not matched to a gene: 6. This CDR3 is 13 amino acids long. Germline V gene lookup returns CDR1 LNHDA and CDR2 SQIVND (reference sequence). The chain's CDR3 is CASKRQGVYGYTF. CDR3 DNA sequence: TGTGCCAGTAAGAGGCAGGGGGTCTATGGCTACACCTTC.

The chain joins TRBV5-6 to TRBJ1-5, with TRBD1 identical over 10 bases. CDR1 is SGHDT, CDR2 YYEEEE, per germline. J gave up 3 bases and V 4 bases, and 4 bases lay outside the gene matches. The CDR3 runs to 15 residues. CDR3 coding DNA: TGTGCCAGCAGCATCGGACAGGGGGTCAATCAGCCCCAGCATTTT. Translation gives CASSIGQGVNQPQHF.